This TCR beta chain was found in a study of regulatory T cells in long-lasting Graves disease. Study background: Graves' patients, diagnosed recently, had received antithyroid drugs under 3 months.

This clonotype was seen ten or more times. Time point here: newly diagnosed GD, antithyroid drugs for less than 3 months. Researchers made the TCR library from RNA that was extracted from PBMCs. Assembly of TCR beta libraries relied on iRepertoire HTBI primers together with Arm-PCR of CDR3 regions. TCRdb passed the multiplex PCR reads through MiXCR, listing each CDR3 protein once. The data hold 450,000 to 500,000 distinct CDR3 sequences, with roughly 17% observed a single time. The ends were cut back, 0 bases at V and 2 bases at J, with 7 bases in the middle. The CDR3 length is 14 residues. From germline, CDR1 is SGHNT and CDR2 YENEEA. The data were also submitted as part of a second study, on T cells in Graves' hyperthyroidism and ophthalmopathy. This second study says: Ophthalmopathy stood apart from stable hyperthyroidism in a 13 V-J model.

The material was peripheral blood mononuclear cells (PBMCs), obtained at new diagnosis, from a patient treated with antithyroid drugs. The genes are TRBV11-3 and TRBJ2-5; D uncertain. The source is a man in his forties with Graves disease. The CDR3 DNA follows: TGTGCCAGCAGCTTAGAGGCAGTACAAGAGACCCAGTACTTC. This codes for CASSLEAVQETQYF.